The source of this T cell receptor beta chain is a study of identical twins. The CDR3 is 18 amino acids. V shed 0 bases, J shed 0 bases, and the junction held 9 bases outside the gene matches. The germline V gene encodes CDR1 MGHRA and CDR2 YSYEKL. TCRdb itself ran the 5' RACE reads through MiXCR, one entry per CDR3 protein. Of under 400,000 distinct CDR3 sequences detected, 9% to 10% appear once; the ten largest clones hold under 10%. This clonotype turned up a few times. Source material: naive T cells sorted from blood. This sequence originates from a woman aged 50 to 65 in good health. The chain uses TRBV4-1 and TRBJ2-3; 7 bases are shared with TRBD2. The chain's CDR3 is CASSQDSTSAASTDTQYF. The CDR3 DNA follows: TGCGCCAGCAGCCAAGATTCCACTAGCGCTGCTAGCACAGATACGCAGTATTTT.